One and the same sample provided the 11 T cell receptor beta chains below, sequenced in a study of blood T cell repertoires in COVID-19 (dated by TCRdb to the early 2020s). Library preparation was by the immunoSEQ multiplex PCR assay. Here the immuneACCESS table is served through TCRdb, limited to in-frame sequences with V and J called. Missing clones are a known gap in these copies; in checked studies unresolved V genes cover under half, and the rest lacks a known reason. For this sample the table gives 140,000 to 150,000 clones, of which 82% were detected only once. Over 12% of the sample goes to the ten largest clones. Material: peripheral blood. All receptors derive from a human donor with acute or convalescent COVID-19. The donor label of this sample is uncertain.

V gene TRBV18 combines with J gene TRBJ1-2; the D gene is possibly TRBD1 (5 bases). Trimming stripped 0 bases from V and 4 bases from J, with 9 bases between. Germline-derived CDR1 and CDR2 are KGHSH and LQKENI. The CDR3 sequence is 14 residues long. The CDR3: CASSPPGGTYGYTF. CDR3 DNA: TGTGCCAGCTCACCACCGGGGGGAACCTATGGCTACACCTTC. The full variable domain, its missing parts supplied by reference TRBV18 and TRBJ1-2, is NAGVMQNPRHLVRRRGQEARLRCSPMKGHSHVYWYRQLPEEGLKFMVYLQKENIIDESGMPKERFSAEFPKEGPSILRIQQVVRGDSAAYFCASSPPGGTYGYTFGSGTRLTVV.

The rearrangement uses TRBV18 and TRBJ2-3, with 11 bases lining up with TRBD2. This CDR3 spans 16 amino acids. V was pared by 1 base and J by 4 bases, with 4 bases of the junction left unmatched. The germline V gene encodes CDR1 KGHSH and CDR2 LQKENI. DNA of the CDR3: TGTGCCAGCTCACCACTGCATAGCGGGGGGGCAGATACGCAGTATTTT. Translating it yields CASSPLHSGGADTQYF.

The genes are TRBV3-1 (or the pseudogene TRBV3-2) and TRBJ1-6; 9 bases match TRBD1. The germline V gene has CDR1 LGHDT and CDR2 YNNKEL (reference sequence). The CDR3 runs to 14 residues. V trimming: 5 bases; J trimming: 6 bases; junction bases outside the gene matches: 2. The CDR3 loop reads CASSNRGLNSPLHF. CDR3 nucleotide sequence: TGTGCCAGCAGCAACAGGGGGCTTAATTCACCCCTCCACTTT.

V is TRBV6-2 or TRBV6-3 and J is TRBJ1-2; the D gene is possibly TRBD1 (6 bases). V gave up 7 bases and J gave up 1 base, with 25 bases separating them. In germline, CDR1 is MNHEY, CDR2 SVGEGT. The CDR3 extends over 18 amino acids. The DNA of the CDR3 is TGTGCCAGCACCCCAACCCTGGACAGTATGGGAATTAACTATGGCTACACCTTC. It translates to CASTPTLDSMGINYGYTF.

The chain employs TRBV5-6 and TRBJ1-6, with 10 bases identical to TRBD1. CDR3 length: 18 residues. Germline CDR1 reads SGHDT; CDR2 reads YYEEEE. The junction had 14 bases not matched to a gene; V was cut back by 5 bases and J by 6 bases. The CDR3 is CASRPAGTGVSGNSPLHF. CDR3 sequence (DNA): TGTGCCAGCAGACCTGCCGGGACAGGGGTTTCGGGTAATTCACCCCTCCACTTT.

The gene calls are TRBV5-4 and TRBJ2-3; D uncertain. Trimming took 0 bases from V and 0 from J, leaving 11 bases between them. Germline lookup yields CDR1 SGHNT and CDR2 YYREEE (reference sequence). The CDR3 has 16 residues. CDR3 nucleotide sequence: TGTGCCAGCAGCTTGGTATCCTATCCTAGCACAGATACGCAGTATTTT. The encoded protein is CASSLVSYPSTDTQYF.

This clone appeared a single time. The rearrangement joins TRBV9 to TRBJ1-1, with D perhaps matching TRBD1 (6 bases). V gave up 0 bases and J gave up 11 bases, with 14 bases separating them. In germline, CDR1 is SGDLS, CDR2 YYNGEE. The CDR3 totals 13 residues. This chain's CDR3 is CASSVATGSEAFF. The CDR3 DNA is TGTGCCAGCAGCGTAGCTACAGGGTCGGAGGCTTTCTTT.

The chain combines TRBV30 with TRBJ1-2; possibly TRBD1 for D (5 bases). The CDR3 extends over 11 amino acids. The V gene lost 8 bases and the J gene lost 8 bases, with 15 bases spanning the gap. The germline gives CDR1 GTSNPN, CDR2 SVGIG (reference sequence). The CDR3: CAHRGARGYTF. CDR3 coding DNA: TGTGCCCACCGCGGGGCAAGAGGCTACACCTTC.

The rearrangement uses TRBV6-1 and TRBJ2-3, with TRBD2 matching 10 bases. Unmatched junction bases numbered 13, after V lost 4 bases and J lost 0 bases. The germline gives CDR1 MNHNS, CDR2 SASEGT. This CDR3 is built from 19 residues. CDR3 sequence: CASSARRTSGATSTDTQYF. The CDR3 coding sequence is TGTGCCAGCAGTGCCCGCCGGACTAGCGGAGCTACTAGCACAGATACGCAGTATTTT.

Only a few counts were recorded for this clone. DNA for the CDR3: TGTGCCAGCAGCTTACTGGGAGAATCTAAAGAGACCCAGTACTTC. This codes for CASSLLGESKETQYF. This chain connects TRBV7-9 to TRBJ2-5; perhaps TRBD2 as D (5 bases). Trimming removed 2 bases from V and 3 bases from J, with 13 bases in between. This CDR3 is 15 amino acids long. Germline V gives CDR1 SEHNR, CDR2 FQNEAQ (reference sequence).

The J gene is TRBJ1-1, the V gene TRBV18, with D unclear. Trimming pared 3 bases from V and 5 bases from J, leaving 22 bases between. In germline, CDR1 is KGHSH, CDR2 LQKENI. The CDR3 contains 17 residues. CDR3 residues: CASSPGPTKRSQTEAFF. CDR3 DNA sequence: TGTGCCAGCTCACCGGGTCCCACGAAGAGGTCCCAGACTGAAGCTTTCTTT.